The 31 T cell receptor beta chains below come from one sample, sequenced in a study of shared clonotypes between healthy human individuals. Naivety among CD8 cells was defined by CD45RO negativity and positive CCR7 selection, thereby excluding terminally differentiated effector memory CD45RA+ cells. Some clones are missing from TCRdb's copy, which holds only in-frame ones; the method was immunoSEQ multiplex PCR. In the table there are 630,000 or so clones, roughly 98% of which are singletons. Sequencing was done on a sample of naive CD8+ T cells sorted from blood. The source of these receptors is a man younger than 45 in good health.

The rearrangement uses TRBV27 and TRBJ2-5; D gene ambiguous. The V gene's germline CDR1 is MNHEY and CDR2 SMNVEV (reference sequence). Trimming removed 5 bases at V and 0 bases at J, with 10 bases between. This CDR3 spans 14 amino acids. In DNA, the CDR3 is TGTGCCAGCAGTACATTGATACACCAAGAGACCCAGTACTTC. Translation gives CASSTLIHQETQYF.

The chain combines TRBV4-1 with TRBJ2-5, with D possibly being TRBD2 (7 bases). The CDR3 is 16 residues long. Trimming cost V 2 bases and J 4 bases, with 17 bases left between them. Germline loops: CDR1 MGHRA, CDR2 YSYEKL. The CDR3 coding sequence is TGCGCCAGCAGCCAACAGATGGAGGGGGAGGGAGAGACCCAGTACTTC. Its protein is CASSQQMEGEGETQYF.

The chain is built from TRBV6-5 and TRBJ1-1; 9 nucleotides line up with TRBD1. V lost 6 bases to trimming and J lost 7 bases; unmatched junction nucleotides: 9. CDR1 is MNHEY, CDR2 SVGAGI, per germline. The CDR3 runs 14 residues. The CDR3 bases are TGTGCCAGCAGACTAACAGGGGGCGCGAATGAAGCTTTCTTT. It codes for CASRLTGGANEAFF.

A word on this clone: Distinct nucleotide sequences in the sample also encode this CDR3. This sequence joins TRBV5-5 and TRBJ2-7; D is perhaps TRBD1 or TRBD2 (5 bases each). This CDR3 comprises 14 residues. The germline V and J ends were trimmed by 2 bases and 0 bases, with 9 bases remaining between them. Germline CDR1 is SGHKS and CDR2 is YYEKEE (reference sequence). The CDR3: CASSFGTGSYEQYF. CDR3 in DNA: TGTGCCAGCAGCTTCGGGACGGGCTCCTACGAGCAGTACTTC.

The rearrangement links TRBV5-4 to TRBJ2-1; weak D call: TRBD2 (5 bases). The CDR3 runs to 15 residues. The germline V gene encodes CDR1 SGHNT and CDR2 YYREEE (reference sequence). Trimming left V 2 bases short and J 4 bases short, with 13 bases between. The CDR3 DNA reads TGTGCCAGCAGCTTCCCAGAGGGCGTTTACAATGAGCAGTTCTTC. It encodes CASSFPEGVYNEQFF.

The CDR3 bases are TGTGCCAGCAGCCCTAAGCGGGGAACAGATACGCAGTATTTT. Encoded protein: CASSPKRGTDTQYF. The V gene is TRBV13, the J gene TRBJ2-3; the match to TRBD2 covers 7 bases. The germline CDR1 and CDR2 sequences are PRHDT and FYEKMQ (reference sequence). The J segment lost 3 bases and the V segment lost 5 bases, leaving 5 bases of the junction unmatched. The CDR3 is 14 residues long.

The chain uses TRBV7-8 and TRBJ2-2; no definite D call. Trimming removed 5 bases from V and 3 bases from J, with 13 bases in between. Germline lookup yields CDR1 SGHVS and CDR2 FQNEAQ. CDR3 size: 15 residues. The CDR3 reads CASSPRYTDTGELFF. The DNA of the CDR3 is TGTGCCAGCAGCCCGCGTTACACAGACACCGGGGAGCTGTTTTTT.

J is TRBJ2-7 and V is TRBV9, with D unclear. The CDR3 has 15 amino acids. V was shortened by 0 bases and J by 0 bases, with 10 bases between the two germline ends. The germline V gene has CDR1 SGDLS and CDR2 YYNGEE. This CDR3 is CASSVGWASSYEQYF. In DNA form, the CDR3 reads TGTGCCAGCAGCGTAGGGTGGGCAAGCTCCTACGAGCAGTACTTC.

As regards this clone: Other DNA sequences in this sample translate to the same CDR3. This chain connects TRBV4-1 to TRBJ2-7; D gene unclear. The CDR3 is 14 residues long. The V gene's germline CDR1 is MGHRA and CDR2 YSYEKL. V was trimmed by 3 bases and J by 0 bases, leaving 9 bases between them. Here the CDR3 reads CASSQDRVSYEQYF. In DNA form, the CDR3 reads TGCGCCAGCAGCCAGGATCGGGTCTCCTACGAGCAGTACTTC.

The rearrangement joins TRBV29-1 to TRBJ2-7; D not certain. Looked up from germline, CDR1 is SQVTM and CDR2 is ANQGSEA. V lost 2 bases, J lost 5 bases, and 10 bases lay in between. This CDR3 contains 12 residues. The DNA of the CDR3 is TGCAGCGTTGAAAGCCTTAGGGACGAGCAGTACTTC. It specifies CSVESLRDEQYF.

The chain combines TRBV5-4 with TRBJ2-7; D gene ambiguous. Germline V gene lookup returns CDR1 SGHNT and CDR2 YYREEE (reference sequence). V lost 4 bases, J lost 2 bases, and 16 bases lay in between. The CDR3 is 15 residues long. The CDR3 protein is CASSPLAPSTYEQYF. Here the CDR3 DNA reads TGTGCCAGCAGCCCGCTGGCTCCCTCGACCTACGAGCAGTACTTC.

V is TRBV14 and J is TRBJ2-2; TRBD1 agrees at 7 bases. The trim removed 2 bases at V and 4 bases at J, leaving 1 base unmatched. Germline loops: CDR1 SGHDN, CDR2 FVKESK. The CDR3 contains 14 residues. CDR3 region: CASSQYRGTGELFF. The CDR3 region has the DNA TGTGCCAGCAGCCAATACAGGGGCACCGGGGAGCTGTTTTTT.

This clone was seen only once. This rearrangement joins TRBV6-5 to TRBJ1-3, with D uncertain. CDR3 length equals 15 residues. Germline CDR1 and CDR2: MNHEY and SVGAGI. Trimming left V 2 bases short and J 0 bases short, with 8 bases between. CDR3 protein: CASSYKGDSGNTIYF. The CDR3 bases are TGTGCCAGCAGTTACAAGGGAGACTCTGGAAACACCATATATTTT.

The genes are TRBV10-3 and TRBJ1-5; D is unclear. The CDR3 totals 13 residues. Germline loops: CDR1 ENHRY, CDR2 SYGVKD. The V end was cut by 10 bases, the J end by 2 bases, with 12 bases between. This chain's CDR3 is CATTLEGNQPQHF. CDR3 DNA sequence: TGTGCCACCACCCTAGAGGGCAATCAGCCCCAGCATTTT.

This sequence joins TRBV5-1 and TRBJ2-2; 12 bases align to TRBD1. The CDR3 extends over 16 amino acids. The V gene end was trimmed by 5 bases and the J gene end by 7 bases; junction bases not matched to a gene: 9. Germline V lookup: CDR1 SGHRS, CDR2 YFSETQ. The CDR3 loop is CASRAGTGGAGGELFF. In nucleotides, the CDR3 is TGCGCCAGCAGAGCCGGGACAGGGGGCGCAGGCGGGGAGCTGTTTTTT.

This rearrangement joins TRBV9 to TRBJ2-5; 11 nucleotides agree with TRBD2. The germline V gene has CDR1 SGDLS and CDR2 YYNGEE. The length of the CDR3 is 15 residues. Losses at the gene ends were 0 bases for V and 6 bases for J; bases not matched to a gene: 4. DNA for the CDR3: TGTGCCAGCAGCGTAGAATCTAGCGGGAGGAAGACCCAGTACTTC. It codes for CASSVESSGRKTQYF.

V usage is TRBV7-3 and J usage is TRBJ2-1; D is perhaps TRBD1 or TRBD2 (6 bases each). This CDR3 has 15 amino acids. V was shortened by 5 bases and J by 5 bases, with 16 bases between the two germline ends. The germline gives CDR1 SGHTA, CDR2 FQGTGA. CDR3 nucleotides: TGTGCCAGCAGCCCAGGGGCTAGCGTTGACAATGAGCAGTTCTTC. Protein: CASSPGASVDNEQFF.

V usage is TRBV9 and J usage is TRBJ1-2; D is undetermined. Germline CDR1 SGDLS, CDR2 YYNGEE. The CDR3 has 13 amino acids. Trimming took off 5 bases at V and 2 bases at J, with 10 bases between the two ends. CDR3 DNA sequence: TGTGCCAGCAGGCGCACTGAGAACTATGGCTACACCTTC. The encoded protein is CASRRTENYGYTF.

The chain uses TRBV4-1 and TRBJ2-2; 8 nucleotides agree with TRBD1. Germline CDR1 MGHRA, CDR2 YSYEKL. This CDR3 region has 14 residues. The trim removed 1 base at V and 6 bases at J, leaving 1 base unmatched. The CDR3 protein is CASSQGQGSGELFF. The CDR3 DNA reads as TGCGCCAGCAGCCAAGGACAGGGGTCCGGGGAGCTGTTTTTT.

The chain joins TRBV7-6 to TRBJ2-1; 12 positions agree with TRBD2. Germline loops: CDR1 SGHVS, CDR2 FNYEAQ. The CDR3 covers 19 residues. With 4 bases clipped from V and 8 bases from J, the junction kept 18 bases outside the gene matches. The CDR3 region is CASSSPGLAGPLLVDEQFF. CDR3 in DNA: TGTGCCAGCAGCTCCCCGGGACTAGCGGGCCCCCTTCTTGTCGATGAGCAGTTCTTC.

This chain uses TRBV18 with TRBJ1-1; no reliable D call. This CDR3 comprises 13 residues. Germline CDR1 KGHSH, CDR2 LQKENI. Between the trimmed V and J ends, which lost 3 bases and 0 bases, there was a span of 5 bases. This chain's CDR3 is CASSPDLNTEAFF. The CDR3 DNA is TGTGCCAGCTCACCGGACCTGAACACTGAAGCTTTCTTT.

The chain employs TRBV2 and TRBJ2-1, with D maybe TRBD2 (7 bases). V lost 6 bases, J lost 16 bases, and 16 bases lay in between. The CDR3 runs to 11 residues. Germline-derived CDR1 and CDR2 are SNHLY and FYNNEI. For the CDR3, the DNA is TGTGCCAGCAGGGGCGGGGGCCTTGGCTTCTTC. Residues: CASRGGGLGFF. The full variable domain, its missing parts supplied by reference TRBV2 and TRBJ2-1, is EPEVTQTPSHQVTQMGQEVILRCVPISNHLYFYWYRQILGQKVEFLVSFYNNEISEKSEIFDDQFSVERPDGSNFTLKIRSTKLEDSAMYFCASRGGGLGFFGPGTRLTVL.

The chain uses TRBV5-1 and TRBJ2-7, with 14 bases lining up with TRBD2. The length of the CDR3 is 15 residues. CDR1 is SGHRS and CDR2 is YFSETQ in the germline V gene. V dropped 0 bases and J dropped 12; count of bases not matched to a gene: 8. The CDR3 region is CASSLGLAGGPSWYF. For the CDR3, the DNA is TGCGCCAGCAGCTTGGGACTAGCGGGAGGGCCCTCGTGGTACTTC.

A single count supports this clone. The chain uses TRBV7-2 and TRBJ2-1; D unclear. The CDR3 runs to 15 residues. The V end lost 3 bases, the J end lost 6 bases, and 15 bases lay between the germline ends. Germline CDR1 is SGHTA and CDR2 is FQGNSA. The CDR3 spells CASSFRAPPINEQFF. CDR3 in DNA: TGTGCCAGCAGCTTTAGGGCCCCTCCCATCAATGAGCAGTTCTTC.

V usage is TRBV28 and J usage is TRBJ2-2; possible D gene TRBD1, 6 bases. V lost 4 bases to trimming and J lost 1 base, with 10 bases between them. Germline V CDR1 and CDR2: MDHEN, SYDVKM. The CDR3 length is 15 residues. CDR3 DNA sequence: TGTGCCAGCAGTTCCTGGGGGCTGAACACCGGGGAGCTGTTTTTT. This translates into CASSSWGLNTGELFF.

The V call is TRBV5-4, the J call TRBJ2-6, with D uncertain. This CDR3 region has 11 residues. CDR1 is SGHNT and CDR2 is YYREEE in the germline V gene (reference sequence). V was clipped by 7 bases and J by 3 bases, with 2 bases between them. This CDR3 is CASGGANVLTF. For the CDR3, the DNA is TGTGCCAGCGGTGGGGCCAACGTCCTGACTTTC.

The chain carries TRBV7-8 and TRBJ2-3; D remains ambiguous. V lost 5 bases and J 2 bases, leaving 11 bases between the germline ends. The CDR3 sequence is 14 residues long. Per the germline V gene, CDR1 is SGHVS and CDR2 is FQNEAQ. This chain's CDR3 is CASSPWITTDTQYF. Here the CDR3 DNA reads TGTGCCAGCAGCCCCTGGATCACCACAGATACGCAGTATTTT.

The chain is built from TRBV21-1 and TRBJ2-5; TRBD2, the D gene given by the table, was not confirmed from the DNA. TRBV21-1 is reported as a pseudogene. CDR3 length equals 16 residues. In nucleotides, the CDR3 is TGTGCCAGCAGCCCCGGCCCGGGACGGGGGTGGGAGACCCAGTACTTC. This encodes CASSPGPGRGWETQYF.

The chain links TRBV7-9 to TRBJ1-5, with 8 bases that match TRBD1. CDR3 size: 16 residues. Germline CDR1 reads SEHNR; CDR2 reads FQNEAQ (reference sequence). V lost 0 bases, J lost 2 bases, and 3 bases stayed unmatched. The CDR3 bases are TGTGCCAGCAGCTTAGCGACAGGGGCGGGCAATCAGCCCCAGCATTTT. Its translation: CASSLATGAGNQPQHF.

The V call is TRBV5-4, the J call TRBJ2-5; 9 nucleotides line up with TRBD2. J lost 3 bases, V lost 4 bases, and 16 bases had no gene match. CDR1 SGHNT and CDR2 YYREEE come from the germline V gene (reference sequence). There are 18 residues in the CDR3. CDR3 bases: TGTGCCAGCAGCCCGGGGACTAGCCCTTACCACACCAAAGAGACCCAGTACTTC. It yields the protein CASSPGTSPYHTKETQYF.

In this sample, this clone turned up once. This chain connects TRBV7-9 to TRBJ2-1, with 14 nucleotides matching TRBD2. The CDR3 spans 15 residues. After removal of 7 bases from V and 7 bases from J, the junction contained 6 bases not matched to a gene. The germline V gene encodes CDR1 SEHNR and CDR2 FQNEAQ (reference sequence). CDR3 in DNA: TGTGCCAGCACTCCCGGACTAGCGGGGGGAAATGAGCAGTTCTTC. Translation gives CASTPGLAGGNEQFF.